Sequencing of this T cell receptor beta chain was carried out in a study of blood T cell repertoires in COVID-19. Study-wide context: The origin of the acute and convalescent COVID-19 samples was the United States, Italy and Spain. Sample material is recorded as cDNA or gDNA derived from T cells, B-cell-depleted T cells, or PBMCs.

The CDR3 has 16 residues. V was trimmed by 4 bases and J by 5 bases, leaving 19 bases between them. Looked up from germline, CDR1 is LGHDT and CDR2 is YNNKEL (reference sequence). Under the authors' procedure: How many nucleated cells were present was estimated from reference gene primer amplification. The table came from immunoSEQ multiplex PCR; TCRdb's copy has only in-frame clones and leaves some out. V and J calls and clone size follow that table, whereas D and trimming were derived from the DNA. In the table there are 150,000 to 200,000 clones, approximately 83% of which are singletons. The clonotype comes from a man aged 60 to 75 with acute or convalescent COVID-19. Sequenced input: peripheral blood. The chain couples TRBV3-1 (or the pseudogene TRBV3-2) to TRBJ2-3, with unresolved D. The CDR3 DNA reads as TGTGCCAGCAGCCCCTGGATCGAAACCCGAGGAGATACGCAGTATTTT. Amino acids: CASSPWIETRGDTQYF.